The 23 T cell receptor beta chains in this list originate from one sample, sequenced in a study of shared clonotypes between healthy human individuals. Method: immunoSEQ multiplex PCR; TCRdb's copy keeps in-frame clones and lacks some. Of under 300,000 clones in the sample, 50% to 75% were seen once. Material: memory CD4+ T cells sorted from blood. Subset defined: CD45RA-negative fraction. All receptors come from a man in his thirties or forties in good health.

The gene calls are TRBV6-1 and TRBJ1-5; unclear D gene. The germline gives CDR1 MNHNS, CDR2 SASEGT. Trimming shortened V by 4 bases and J by 2 bases, and 9 bases separated the two germline ends. CDR3 length: 14 amino acids. This CDR3 is CASSGSIGNQPQHF. The DNA for the CDR3 is TGTGCCAGCAGTGGTAGTATCGGCAATCAGCCCCAGCATTTT.

The gene calls are TRBV27 and TRBJ2-1, with 9 bases that match TRBD2. V lost 6 bases, J lost 7 bases, and 13 bases stayed unmatched. The CDR3 is 16 amino acids. Germline CDR1 reads MNHEY; CDR2 reads SMNVEV (reference sequence). The CDR3 protein is CASSLGVAGALNEQFF. CDR3 bases: TGTGCCAGCAGCCTCGGGGTAGCGGGAGCTCTAAATGAGCAGTTCTTC.

The chain couples TRBV27 to TRBJ2-7, with 12 bases lining up with TRBD2. Germline CDR1 and CDR2: MNHEY and SMNVEV (reference sequence). The CDR3 is 14 amino acids. J lost 3 bases, V lost 6 bases, and 3 bases had no gene match. The CDR3 DNA reads TGTGCCAGCAGCGGGACTAGCGGGTTCTACGAGCAGTACTTC. Amino acids: CASSGTSGFYEQYF.

The rearrangement joins TRBV7-3 to TRBJ2-7; D not certain. The V end was cut by 5 bases, the J end by 3 bases, with 11 bases between. Germline values: CDR1 SGHTA, CDR2 FQGTGA. The CDR3 is made up of 13 amino acids. The CDR3 here is CASSPTSRYEQYF. The DNA of the CDR3 is TGTGCCAGCAGCCCTACGTCTCGCTACGAGCAGTACTTC.

This chain links TRBV21-1 with TRBJ1-1; no DNA check was done on the table's D call, TRBD1. TRBV21-1 is termed a pseudogene. The CDR3 contains 10 residues. CDR3 DNA: TGTGCCACCGACAGGGATGAAGCTTTCTTT. As protein: CATDRDEAFF.

DNA of the CDR3: TGTGCCAGCAGCCAAGGAAAAGCTCAGGGAGCGAGGACAGATACGCAGTATTTT. It translates to CASSQGKAQGARTDTQYF. The rearrangement uses TRBV4-2 and TRBJ2-3; either TRBD1 or TRBD2 may supply D (5 bases each). This CDR3 is built from 18 residues. Trimming cost V 1 base and J 3 bases, with 20 bases left between them. The V gene's germline CDR1 is LGHNA and CDR2 YNFKEQ.

The gene calls are TRBV28 and TRBJ1-5; 7 bases fit TRBD1. There are 14 residues in the CDR3. The junction had 2 bases not matched to a gene; V was cut back by 6 bases and J by 0 bases. Looked up from germline, CDR1 is MDHEN and CDR2 is SYDVKM. CDR3 in amino acids: CASRRTGSNQPQHF. Here the CDR3 DNA reads TGTGCCAGCAGGCGGACAGGTAGCAATCAGCCCCAGCATTTT.

The sample holds a few counts of this clone. The V gene is TRBV29-1, the J gene TRBJ2-6; D is possibly TRBD2 (5 bases). This CDR3 contains 15 residues. From germline, CDR1 is SQVTM and CDR2 ANQGSEA. Trimming took 6 bases from V and 4 from J, leaving 16 bases between them. The CDR3 DNA sequence: TGCAGCGTATGGGAGCGGACCTCCGGGGCCAACGTCCTGACTTTC. Encoded protein: CSVWERTSGANVLTF.

Only one count was recorded for this clone. This chain links TRBV7-2 with TRBJ2-2; 10 nucleotides agree with TRBD2. Germline V gene data show CDR1 as SGHTA and CDR2 as FQGNSA. The CDR3 runs 16 residues. The V segment lost 5 bases and the J segment 2 bases; nucleotides outside the gene matches: 5. This chain's CDR3 is CASSPRTSGNTGELFF. CDR3 DNA sequence: TGTGCCAGCAGCCCCCGGACTAGCGGAAACACCGGGGAGCTGTTTTTT. Complete variable domain (other parts from reference TRBV7-2 and TRBJ2-2): GAGVSQSPSNKVTEKGKDVELRCDPISGHTALYWYRQSLGQGLEFLIYFQGNSAPDKSGLPSDRFSAERTGGSVSTLTIQRTQQEDSAVYLCASSPRTSGNTGELFFGEGSRLTVL.

V gene TRBV19 combines with J gene TRBJ2-7; 7 bases map to TRBD2. The CDR3 has 14 amino acids. J gave up 2 bases and V 4 bases, and 5 bases lay outside the gene matches. Germline CDR1 and CDR2: LNHDA and SQIVND (reference sequence). CDR3 amino acids: CASSTPGLTYEQYF. CDR3 sequence (DNA): TGTGCCAGTAGTACCCCGGGACTAACCTACGAGCAGTACTTC.

The chain is built from TRBV19 and TRBJ1-5, with D unresolved. CDR1 is LNHDA, CDR2 SQIVND, per germline (reference sequence). Trimming pared 3 bases from V and 16 bases from J, leaving 13 bases between. The CDR3 spans 11 residues. The CDR3 here is CASSMGPIGHF. CDR3 DNA: TGTGCCAGTAGTATGGGCCCGATCGGACATTTT. Full variable domain (rest looked up from reference TRBV19 and TRBJ1-5): DGGITQSPKYLFRKEGQNVTLSCEQNLNHDAMYWYRQDPGQGLRLIYYSQIVNDFQKGDIAEGYSVSREKKESFPLTVTSAQKNPTAFYLCASSMGPIGHFGDGTRLSIL.

The chain joins TRBV19 to TRBJ2-3; TRBD1 matches at 10 bases. The V segment lost 5 bases and the J segment 6 bases; nucleotides outside the gene matches: 11. This CDR3 is built from 16 residues. Germline CDR1 and CDR2: LNHDA and SQIVND (reference sequence). CDR3 protein: CASSLHDRGLGDTQYF. The CDR3 DNA is TGTGCCAGTAGTCTCCATGACAGGGGGCTGGGGGATACGCAGTATTTT.

This clone has just a few counts. The V gene is TRBV5-6, the J gene TRBJ1-3, with TRBD1 matching over 9 bases. This CDR3 contains 16 residues. Germline V CDR1 and CDR2: SGHDT, YYEEEE. After removal of 4 bases from V and 1 base from J, the junction contained 6 bases not matched to a gene. CDR3 protein: CASSKTGGWSGNTIYF. The CDR3 region has the DNA TGTGCCAGCAGCAAAACAGGGGGCTGGTCTGGAAACACCATATATTTT.

The chain employs TRBV6-4 and TRBJ1-2; 9 positions agree with TRBD1. Germline V CDR1 and CDR2: MRHNA, SNTAGT. V lost 3 bases and J lost 8; bases outside the gene matches: 4. This CDR3 is built from 13 residues. The CDR3 DNA is TGTGCCAGCAGTGAAACAGGGGGCAGGGGCTACACCTTC. Protein: CASSETGGRGYTF.

This chain uses TRBV7-2 with TRBJ2-3; 9 positions match TRBD1. Germline loops: CDR1 SGHTA, CDR2 FQGNSA. The CDR3 extends over 15 amino acids. V lost 5 bases to trimming and J lost 3 bases; unmatched junction nucleotides: 6. This CDR3 reads CASSNGQGMTDTQYF. The CDR3 DNA is TGTGCCAGCAGCAACGGACAGGGGATGACAGATACGCAGTATTTT.

The rearrangement links TRBV28 to TRBJ2-5, with 9 bases fitting TRBD2. The CDR3 is 20 amino acids. J was trimmed by 5 bases and V by 8 bases; bases with no gene match: 27. The germline V gene encodes CDR1 MDHEN and CDR2 SYDVKM. This CDR3 reads CASSGRPGGSAAGGSETQYF. The DNA of the CDR3 is TGTGCCAGCTCTGGGCGCCCCGGAGGGTCAGCGGCGGGAGGGTCGGAGACCCAGTACTTC.

This chain links TRBV28 with TRBJ1-2, with 7 bases that match TRBD1. The CDR3 runs to 12 residues. CDR1 MDHEN and CDR2 SYDVKM come from the germline V gene. Trimming cost V 4 bases and J 4 bases; bases outside gene matches: 0. The CDR3 coding sequence is TGTGCCAGCAGTTGGACAGGCTATGGCTACACCTTC. Its translation: CASSWTGYGYTF.

A single count supports this clone. Other nucleotide sequences from this sample produce the same CDR3. The V call is TRBV15, the J call TRBJ2-1; D call uncertain. The CDR3 has 15 amino acids. Trimming left V 5 bases short and J 7 bases short, with 18 bases between. In germline, CDR1 is LNHNV, CDR2 YYDKDF (reference sequence). This chain's CDR3 is CATSGKRQGSNEQFF. The DNA of the CDR3 is TGTGCCACCAGCGGAAAACGACAAGGATCGAATGAGCAGTTCTTC.

This clone was counted many times. V and J are TRBV19 and TRBJ2-3; D not certain. The CDR3 is made up of 15 amino acids. Germline V gene data show CDR1 as LNHDA and CDR2 as SQIVND (reference sequence). V was trimmed by 4 bases and J by 3 bases, leaving 14 bases between them. CDR3 sequence (DNA): TGTGCCAGTAGTAGCGGTGGCGGTTTGACAGATACGCAGTATTTT. Translated: CASSSGGGLTDTQYF.

Many counts were recorded for this clone. This rearrangement joins TRBV5-1 to TRBJ1-1; D is undetermined. Trimming shortened V by 4 bases and J by 1 base, and 11 bases separated the two germline ends. This CDR3 contains 14 residues. CDR1 and CDR2 from the germline V gene are SGHRS and YFSETQ. The CDR3 protein is CASSPGGGNTEAFF. CDR3 bases: TGCGCCAGCAGCCCGGGAGGTGGGAACACTGAAGCTTTCTTT.

V usage is TRBV5-5 and J usage is TRBJ2-1, with D perhaps matching TRBD2 (6 bases). This CDR3 contains 16 residues. Trimming took off 4 bases at V and 6 bases at J, with 20 bases between the two ends. Germline V gene data show CDR1 as SGHKS and CDR2 as YYEKEE (reference sequence). The CDR3 nucleotides are TGTGCCAGCAGCCACAAGCGGGCTCCGAGTGGCAATGAGCAGTTCTTC. Residues: CASSHKRAPSGNEQFF.

This clone was detected once. The genes are TRBV7-2 and TRBJ2-1, with D uncertain. The V and J ends lost 0 bases and 10 bases respectively, with 16 bases between them. Per the germline V gene, CDR1 is SGHTA and CDR2 is FQGNSA. The CDR3 consists of 15 residues. The DNA of the CDR3 is TGTGCCAGCAGCTTAGCGTCCCGGGCTCCGTCGGAGCAGTTCTTC. This sequence encodes CASSLASRAPSEQFF.

The chain couples TRBV7-2 to TRBJ2-1; 7 bases are shared with TRBD1. V lost 1 base and J lost 6; bases outside the gene matches: 6. Germline assignment: CDR1 SGHTA and CDR2 FQGNSA. This CDR3 comprises 15 residues. The CDR3 coding sequence is TGTGCCAGCAGCTTAGATAAGGGGGCTGGCAATGAGCAGTTCTTC. Translated: CASSLDKGAGNEQFF.